The 2 T cell receptor beta chains listed next were all sequenced from one sample in a study of blood T cell repertoires in COVID-19. Assay: immunoSEQ multiplex PCR; the TCRdb copy retains only in-frame clones and omits some. This sample has a few hundred thousand clones, with more than 80% found just once. The sequencing sample was made of PBMCs or T cells enriched from blood (not recorded which). These TCRs come from a man in his forties who had recovered from COVID-19.

CDR3 nucleotide sequence: TGTGCCAGCAGCGTAGAGACTAGCGGGGTCGAGACCCAGTACTTC. Translated: CASSVETSGVETQYF. The chain joins TRBV9 to TRBJ2-5, with 11 bases lining up with TRBD2. This CDR3 spans 15 amino acids. Germline V gene sequence: CDR1 SGDLS, CDR2 YYNGEE. The V gene end was trimmed by 0 bases and the J gene end by 5 bases; junction bases not matched to a gene: 3.

The chain employs TRBV12-5 and TRBJ2-2; 8 bases fit TRBD1. The CDR3 is 17 amino acids. V trimming: 7 bases; J trimming: 0 bases; junction bases outside the gene matches: 10. Germline CDR1 LGHNT, CDR2 FRNRAP. DNA for the CDR3: TGTGCTAGTGCCGAGGGACAGGCTCAACCGAACACCGGGGAGCTGTTTTTT. Amino acid sequence: CASAEGQAQPNTGELFF.